The rows below give T cell receptor beta chains drawn from one sample of a study of cytomegalovirus exposure and HLA in healthy donors. The table came from immunoSEQ multiplex PCR; TCRdb's copy has only in-frame clones and leaves some out. The sample has about 120,000 clones; 80% are singletons. The sample taken for sequencing was PBMCs. The source is a female donor in good health and CMV-seropositive. Each CDR3 is given with its conserved first and last residue. The D gene is left open where the match is weak. Only part of the rows carry a size: once, few, many, or a class if the clone is expanded.

. | TRBJ2-1 | TRBV7-8 | . | TGTGCCAGCAGCTTTCGGGGGAATTACAATGAACAGTTCTTC | CASSFRGNYNEQFF
. | TRBJ2-2 | TRBV7-6 | TRBD2 | TGTGCCAGCAGCTGGGCTGCGGGGGTGAACACCGGGGAGCTGTTTTTT | CASSWAAGVNTGELFF
. | TRBJ1-4 | TRBV27 | TRBD1 | TGTGCCAGCAGCCGGACAGGAACTAATGAAAAACTGTTTTTT | CASSRTGTNEKLFF
. | TRBJ1-2 | TRBV6-5 | TRBD1 | TGTGCCAGCAGCCCTGACAGGGGCTATGGCTACACCTTC | CASSPDRGYGYTF
. | TRBJ1-1 | TRBV28 | . | TGTGCCAGCAGTTTTGGGGGGAGAAGTACTGAAGCTTTCTTT | CASSFGGRSTEAFF
. | TRBJ2-1 | TRBV6-4 | . | TGTGCCAGCAGTGAAAAACAGGGAGGGAATGAGCAGTTCTTC | CASSEKQGGNEQFF
few | TRBJ1-5 | TRBV19 | TRBD1 | TGTGCCAGTAGTGCATTAGGGGGCGGGCAGCCCCAGCATTTT | CASSALGGGQPQHF
. | TRBJ1-2 | TRBV4-3 | TRBD1 | TGCGCCAGCAGCCAAGAGACAGGGAGGTATGGCTACACCTTC | CASSQETGRYGYTF
. | TRBJ1-5 | TRBV10-3 | . | TGTGCCATCAGTGTAGAGGGAGGCAATCAGCCCCAGCATTTT | CAISVEGGNQPQHF
. | TRBJ1-6 | TRBV6-5 | . | TGTGCCAGCACCCCCCAGGCCCATAATTCACCCCTCCACTTT | CASTPQAHNSPLHF
. | TRBJ1-6 | TRBV6-1 | . | TGTGCCAGCAGTGATCAGGGTGGCTCACCCCTCCACTTT | CASSDQGGSPLHF
few | TRBJ2-6 | TRBV6-4 | TRBD1 | TGTGCCAGCAGCGATGGGACAGGGGCTGGGGCCAACGTCCTGACTTTC | CASSDGTGAGANVLTF
. | TRBJ2-1 | TRBV14 | . | TGTGCCAGCAGCCCCCTTTTTCCGTTCTCCTACAATGAGCAGTTCTTC | CASSPLFPFSYNEQFF
. | TRBJ1-1 | TRBV19 | . | TGTGCCAGTAGTTCCCGGAACACTGAAGCTTTCTTT | CASSSRNTEAFF
. | TRBJ2-4 | TRBV30 | . | TGTGCCTGGAGTGTCGGAAGGACAATAAACATTCAGTACTTC | CAWSVGRTINIQYF
. | TRBJ1-2 | TRBV28 | . | TGTGCCAGCAGCTGGGGGCAGGGAACCCGACCGGGCTATGGCTACACCTTC | CASSWGQGTRPGYGYTF
. | TRBJ2-5 | TRBV5-4 | . | TGTGCCAGCAGCTTCTATTCCCAAGAGACCCAGTACTTC | CASSFYSQETQYF
. | TRBJ1-2 | TRBV30 | . | TGTGCCTGGCAATTCCCGGGGGAATTCTTC | CAWQFPGEFF
. | TRBJ1-1 | TRBV6-5 | . | TGTGCCAGCAGAATGGGGGGAGCAAACACTGAAGCTTTCTTT | CASRMGGANTEAFF
. | TRBJ2-2 | TRBV7-9 | . | TGTGCCAGCAGCTTAGTTCTGGCCAACCTGTTTTTT | CASSLVLANLFF
. | TRBJ2-5 | TRBV11-2 | TRBD2 | TGTGCCAGCAGCTCGATAGCGGGGGGGTCAGAGACCCAGTACTTC | CASSSIAGGSETQYF
. | TRBJ1-5 | TRBV15 | TRBD1 | TGTGCCACCAGCTCTCCGGCTGGACAGGGAACGGGTCAGCCCCAGCATTTT | CATSSPAGQGTGQPQHF
. | TRBJ1-1 | TRBV6-1 | . | TGTGCCAGCAGTGGCGAACAGGGCACTGAAGCTTTCTTT | CASSGEQGTEAFF
. | TRBJ1-2 | TRBV28 | TRBD1 | TGTGCCAGCAGTTGGGAGACAGGGCCATATGGCTACACCTTC | CASSWETGPYGYTF
. | TRBJ2-1 | TRBV9 | . | TGTGCCAGCAGCGTAGAAGAGGTGCCAGGGAATGAGCAGTTCTTC | CASSVEEVPGNEQFF
. | TRBJ1-2 | TRBV5-4 | . | TGTGCCAGCAGCTTGCCGGGGGGCGACTATGGCTACACCTTC | CASSLPGGDYGYTF
. | TRBJ2-2 | TRBV27 | . | TGTGCCAGCAGTTCCACGGACAGTCCTGAGAACACCGGGGAGCTGTTTTTT | CASSSTDSPENTGELFF
. | TRBJ2-5 | TRBV4-1 | . | TGCGCCAGCAGCCAAGGCCTAACGTGGGAGCCCCAGTACTTC | CASSQGLTWEPQYF
. | TRBJ2-2 | TRBV5-1 | TRBD2 | TGCGCCAGCAGCACCCAACTAGCGGGGAACACCGGGGAGCTGTTTTTT | CASSTQLAGNTGELFF
. | TRBJ1-5 | TRBV19 | TRBD1 | TGTGCCAGTAGACTCGGACAGGAAAGCAATCAGCCCCAGCATTTT | CASRLGQESNQPQHF
. | TRBJ2-1 | TRBV5-1 | . | TGCGCCAGCAGCTTGGTGTTGGATCCTAGATACAATGAGCAGTTCTTC | CASSLVLDPRYNEQFF
. | TRBJ1-1 | TRBV13 | . | TGTGCCAGCAGGGTTCGGGGGGCCGGGTCGGAACCTGAAGCTTTCTTT | CASRVRGAGSEPEAFF
once | TRBJ2-7 | TRBV7-8 | . | TGTGCCAGCAGCTTCGGCAGGGGTCGCTCCTACGAGCAGTACTTC | CASSFGRGRSYEQYF